Below, one T cell receptor (beta chain) is given with its context. The target antigen is unknown. Primers used in a second PCR of roughly 6 to 12 cycles were a sample-barcoded 5' primer and a J-beta primer mix. Each cDNA molecule was tagged by a template-switch adaptor that had 12 random nucleotides. Each CDR3 protein gets one entry after TCRdb re-called the 5' RACE reads with MiXCR. There are some 1.8 million distinct CDR3 sequences in the sample; 39% occur only once, and around 23% lies in the top ten. The CDR3 totals 13 residues. Germline CDR1 reads SQVTM; CDR2 reads ANQGSEA. These data belong to a study of blood T cells in healthy people across ages. Overall study findings and caveats: CMV infection status of these donors was not known.

Peripheral blood, roughly 9.1 milliliters per donor, was collected. J is TRBJ2-4 and V is TRBV29-1; D assignment may be TRBD1 or TRBD2 (5 bases each). Judging by the DNA end, TRBJ2-7 fits better; the J call may be wrong. The sequence was obtained from a human donor in good health. Sequenced sample: blood. The CDR3 loop is CSVENRGSYEQYF. The CDR3 region has the DNA TGCAGCGTTGAAAATCGGGGCAGCTACGAGCAGTACTTC.